This T cell receptor (beta chain) originates from a study of blood T cells in healthy people across ages. Findings of the study overall: Per million T cells, TCR beta diversity dropped roughly linearly as age increased. There was no known CMV status for donors, so expanded clonotype changes were possibly confounded.

With respect to this clonotype: As yet, its antigen is unknown.

Per the germline V gene, CDR1 is MNHEY and CDR2 is SVGAGI. V gave up 2 bases and J gave up 8 bases; unmatched junction bases: 9. The CDR3 is made up of 15 amino acids. Primed by a sample-barcoded 5' primer and a J-beta primer mix, a second PCR proceeded for roughly 6 to 12 cycles. Through a template-switch adaptor with 12 random nucleotides, each cDNA molecule received a tag. TCRdb analysed the 5' RACE reads with MiXCR anew, one entry per CDR3 protein. The sample consists of 1.8 million or so distinct CDR3 sequences, about two fifths of them appearing once. The receptor was isolated from a human donor in good health. V is TRBV6-5 and J is TRBJ1-5; 7 bases are a match to TRBD1. Sequenced material: blood. The CDR3 bases are TGTGCCAGCAGTTACCTCCGGACAGGTGGGGAGCCCCAGCATTTT. Protein product: CASSYLRTGGEPQHF.